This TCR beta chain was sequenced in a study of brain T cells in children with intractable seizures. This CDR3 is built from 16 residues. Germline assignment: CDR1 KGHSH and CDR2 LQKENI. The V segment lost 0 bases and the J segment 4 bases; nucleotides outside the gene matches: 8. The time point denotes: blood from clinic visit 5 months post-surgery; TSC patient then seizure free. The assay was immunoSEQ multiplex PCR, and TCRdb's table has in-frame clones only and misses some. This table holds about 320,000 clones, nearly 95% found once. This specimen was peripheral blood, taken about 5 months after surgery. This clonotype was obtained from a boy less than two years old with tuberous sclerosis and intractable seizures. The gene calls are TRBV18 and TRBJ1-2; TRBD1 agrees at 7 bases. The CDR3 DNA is TGTGCCAGCTCACCACCGATTCACGGGACAGCCTATGGCTACACCTTC. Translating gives CASSPPIHGTAYGYTF.